Listed here are 26 T cell receptor beta chains from one sample, sequenced in a study of CD8 T cells in Susac syndrome. With random hexamers, 0.5 to 1 ug RNA was reverse transcribed. Via MiXCR, TCRdb re-called the immunoSEQ multiplex PCR reads, giving one row per CDR3 protein. The sample shows about 80,000 distinct CDR3 sequences, around 94% of them seen only once. The sequenced sample was CD8+ T cells from PBMCs. The source is a human donor in good health.

The chain uses TRBV29-1 and TRBJ1-2; TRBD1 aligns across 10 bases. J lost 6 bases, V lost 0 bases, and 4 bases had no gene match. Germline lookup yields CDR1 SQVTM and CDR2 ANQGSEA. The CDR3 is 14 amino acids. The CDR3 loop reads CSVEEPDRGNGYTF. DNA for the CDR3: TGCAGCGTTGAAGAGCCGGACAGGGGGAATGGCTACACCTTC.

This chain connects TRBV7-2 to TRBJ2-3; D unresolved. V was shortened by 5 bases and J by 1 base, with 10 bases between the two germline ends. Germline CDR1 and CDR2: SGHTA and FQGNSA. CDR3 length equals 14 residues. CDR3 nucleotide sequence: TGTGCCAGCAGCCACCGTGGGGGCACAGATACGCAGTATTTT. It yields the protein CASSHRGGTDTQYF.

This chain links TRBV11-2 with TRBJ2-1, with D possibly TRBD2 on 6 matching bases. This CDR3 has 16 amino acids. Germline-derived CDR1 and CDR2 are SGHAT and FQNNGV. With 4 bases removed from V and 4 bases from J, the gap between germline ends came to 17 bases. In nucleotides, the CDR3 is TGTGCCAGCAGCTACCAGGGACTGCGACCTTACAATGAGCAGTTCTTC. Its translation: CASSYQGLRPYNEQFF.

The chain joins TRBV4-1 to TRBJ2-5; tentatively, D is TRBD1 (5 bases). CDR3 length: 11 amino acids. Trimming removed 3 bases from V and 8 bases from J, with 7 bases in between. The germline V gene has CDR1 MGHRA and CDR2 YSYEKL. The CDR3 is CASSQGPTQYF. The CDR3 DNA sequence: TGCGCCAGCAGCCAGGGGCCCACCCAGTACTTC.

The rearrangement uses TRBV3-1 and TRBJ1-5; D is uncertain. This CDR3 has 12 amino acids. From germline, CDR1 is LGHDT and CDR2 YNNKEL (reference sequence). Trimming took off 1 base at V and 12 bases at J, with 10 bases between the two ends. CDR3 sequence: CASSQGHQNQHF. In nucleotides, the CDR3 is TGTGCCAGCAGCCAAGGTCATCAGAACCAGCATTTT.

This chain connects TRBV20-1 to TRBJ2-2, with D possibly TRBD1 on 5 matching bases. Trimming removed 6 bases from V and 1 base from J, with 9 bases in between. The CDR3 sequence is 13 residues long. Germline V gene sequence: CDR1 DFQATT, CDR2 SNEGSKA (reference sequence). The DNA of the CDR3 is TGCAGTGCCCGTACAGGGAACACCGGGGAGCTGTTTTTT. Protein product: CSARTGNTGELFF.

V usage is TRBV7-9 and J usage is TRBJ2-7; D is undetermined. In germline, CDR1 is SEHNR, CDR2 FQNEAQ (reference sequence). This CDR3 has 17 amino acids. The V end was cut by 2 bases, the J end by 0 bases, with 17 bases between. This chain's CDR3 is CASSLPSATESSYEQYV. The CDR3 bases are TGTGCCAGCAGCTTACCGTCGGCCACCGAGAGCTCCTACGAGCAGTACGTC.

The V and J genes are TRBV6-5 and TRBJ2-5; tentatively, D is TRBD2 (5 bases). The CDR3 runs 15 residues. In germline, CDR1 is MNHEY, CDR2 SVGAGI. The V gene lost 2 bases and the J gene lost 3 bases, with 13 bases spanning the gap. Here the CDR3 reads CASSYDRGAKETQYF. The CDR3 nucleotides read TGTGCCAGCAGTTACGACCGGGGTGCCAAAGAGACCCAGTACTTC.

J is TRBJ2-7 and V is TRBV7-2; 11 positions match TRBD1. The germline V gene has CDR1 SGHTA and CDR2 FQGNSA. The CDR3 spans 14 residues. The V and J ends lost 5 bases and 4 bases, in that order; junction bases with no gene match: 4. The CDR3 protein is CASSNRDRGYEQYF. The DNA of the CDR3 is TGTGCCAGCAGCAACCGGGACAGGGGGTACGAGCAGTACTTC.

This clonotype was seen a single time. The V gene is TRBV12-3 or TRBV12-4, the J gene TRBJ1-5, with 8 bases identical to TRBD1. Unmatched junction bases numbered 3, after V lost 6 bases and J lost 5 bases. The CDR3 is 13 residues long. CDR3 coding DNA: TGTGCCAGCAGCAAGGACAGGGATCAGCCCCAGCATTTT. Amino acids: CASSKDRDQPQHF.

The chain recombines TRBV4-3 with TRBJ2-1; D remains ambiguous. CDR3 length: 12 amino acids. Trimming took off 0 bases at V and 8 bases at J, with 5 bases between the two ends. Per germline, CDR1 LGHNA and CDR2 YSLEER. CDR3 loop: CASSQDWDEQFF. Written as DNA, the CDR3 is TGCGCCAGCAGCCAAGACTGGGATGAGCAGTTCTTC.

The chain joins TRBV19 to TRBJ1-5; D gene unclear. This CDR3 has 14 residues. V dropped 1 base and J dropped 2 bases, with 6 bases sitting between them. Germline CDR1 and CDR2: LNHDA and SQIVND (reference sequence). The CDR3 loop reads CASSIGWGNQPQHF. CDR3 in DNA: TGTGCCAGTAGTATAGGTTGGGGCAATCAGCCCCAGCATTTT.

The chain carries TRBV11-2 and TRBJ2-3; no firm D call. The germline V gene encodes CDR1 SGHAT and CDR2 FQNNGV. There are 15 residues in the CDR3. V lost 1 base to trimming and J lost 3 bases, with 11 bases between them. CDR3 nucleotides: TGTGCCAGCAGCTTAGCGACCCTTACAACAGATACGCAGTATTTT. The encoded protein is CASSLATLTTDTQYF.

CDR3 in amino acids: CASSPQSTVGPNEQFF. DNA of the CDR3: TGTGCCAGCAGCCCACAGTCGACAGTGGGCCCCAATGAGCAGTTCTTC. The rearrangement joins TRBV9 to TRBJ2-1, with a possible D match to TRBD1 (5 bases). The CDR3 extends over 16 amino acids. Trimming removed 4 bases from V and 6 bases from J, with 20 bases in between. Per the germline V gene, CDR1 is SGDLS and CDR2 is YYNGEE.

The chain carries TRBV27 and TRBJ2-2; D is unclear. CDR1 and CDR2 from the germline V gene are MNHEY and SMNVEV (reference sequence). The CDR3 is 13 residues long. V lost 4 bases and J 3 bases, leaving 6 bases between the germline ends. Written as DNA, the CDR3 is TGTGCCAGCAGTTACGGCCACACCGGGGAGCTGTTTTTT. It encodes CASSYGHTGELFF.

This clonotype was observed a handful of times. The rearrangement uses TRBV3-1 and TRBJ2-7; TRBD2 aligns across 9 bases. Germline CDR1 and CDR2: LGHDT and YNNKEL (reference sequence). Trimming at V came to 0 bases and at J to 1 base, leaving 4 bases not matched to a gene. The CDR3 totals 16 residues. Here the CDR3 DNA reads TGTGCCAGCAGCCAAGAGATAGCGGGGGATTCCTACGAGCAGTACTTC. This sequence encodes CASSQEIAGDSYEQYF.

The J gene is TRBJ2-7, the V gene TRBV25-1; TRBD1 aligns across 9 bases. The ends lost 8 bases at V and 4 bases at J; junction bases unmatched: 9. Germline V gives CDR1 MGHDK, CDR2 SYGVNS. The CDR3 has 14 amino acids. The CDR3 sequence is CASGRGQGAYEQYF. The CDR3 DNA sequence: TGTGCCAGCGGCCGGGGACAGGGTGCTTACGAGCAGTACTTC.

The chain carries TRBV2 and TRBJ2-5, with 8 bases that match TRBD1. This CDR3 has 15 residues. CDR1 and CDR2 from the germline V gene are SNHLY and FYNNEI. Trimming at V came to 5 bases and at J to 5 bases, leaving 10 bases not matched to a gene. CDR3 nucleotide sequence: TGTGCCAGCAGTATCAGGGGGCTACTCGATGAGACCCAGTACTTC. This codes for CASSIRGLLDETQYF.

The CDR3 protein is CASSYSDRVDWPQHF. CDR3 DNA sequence: TGTGCCAGCAGTTACTCTGACAGGGTGGACTGGCCCCAGCATTTT. V is TRBV6-6 and J is TRBJ1-5, with 7 nucleotides matching TRBD1. V lost 0 bases to trimming and J lost 9 bases; unmatched junction nucleotides: 8. The germline CDR1 and CDR2 sequences are MNHNY and SVGAGI (reference sequence). The CDR3 length is 15 residues.

The chain has TRBV27 and TRBJ2-7, with D unresolved. Germline values: CDR1 MNHEY, CDR2 SMNVEV (reference sequence). Trimming removed 6 bases at V and 2 bases at J, with 14 bases between. The CDR3 spans 14 residues. CDR3 sequence: CASSPLYGAYEQYV. The CDR3 DNA is TGTGCCAGCAGCCCCCTTTATGGGGCCTACGAGCAGTACGTC.

The gene calls are TRBV27 and TRBJ2-7, with D possibly matching TRBD2 (6 bases). Trimming pared 8 bases from V and 2 bases from J, leaving 13 bases between. CDR3 size: 13 residues. Germline values: CDR1 MNHEY, CDR2 SMNVEV (reference sequence). CDR3 region: CASSPGLTYEQYV. Here the CDR3 DNA reads TGTGCCAGCTCTCCGGGACTGACCTACGAGCAGTACGTC.

This sequence joins TRBV28 and TRBJ2-7, with 9 positions matching TRBD1. Germline V CDR1 and CDR2: MDHEN, SYDVKM. CDR3 length equals 15 residues. The J segment lost 1 base and the V segment lost 5 bases, leaving 6 bases of the junction unmatched. This CDR3 reads CASSPDRGDSYEQYV. Written as DNA, the CDR3 is TGTGCCAGCAGTCCCGACAGGGGGGATTCCTACGAGCAGTACGTC.

V gene TRBV14 combines with J gene TRBJ2-2; D is ambiguous. The CDR3 is 16 residues long. Germline V gene data show CDR1 as SGHDN and CDR2 as FVKESK. Trimming took 4 bases from V and 1 from J, leaving 13 bases between them. This CDR3 is CASSLEASLNTGELFF. The CDR3, as DNA: TGTGCCAGCAGCCTCGAAGCGAGTTTGAACACCGGGGAGCTGTTTTTT.

This clonotype was counted once. The chain couples TRBV19 to TRBJ1-1; D gene uncertain. Germline assignment: CDR1 LNHDA and CDR2 SQIVND (reference sequence). The V end was cut by 1 base, the J end by 8 bases, with 8 bases between. CDR3 length equals 12 residues. CDR3: CASSIGNIEAFF. The CDR3 DNA follows: TGTGCCAGTAGTATAGGAAATATAGAAGCTTTCTTT. Drawing the rest from reference TRBV19 and TRBJ1-1, the complete variable domain is DGGITQSPKYLFRKEGQNVTLSCEQNLNHDAMYWYRQDPGQGLRLIYYSQIVNDFQKGDIAEGYSVSREKKESFPLTVTSAQKNPTAFYLCASSIGNIEAFFGQGTRLTVV.

This rearrangement joins TRBV27 to TRBJ2-3; no reliable D call. Germline CDR1 is MNHEY and CDR2 is SMNVEV (reference sequence). V gave up 7 bases and J gave up 6 bases, with 5 bases separating them. The CDR3 loop spans 10 amino acids. In DNA, the CDR3 is TGTGCCAGCATTGGGGATACGCAGTATTTT. It is translated as CASIGDTQYF.

This chain connects TRBV24-1 to TRBJ2-1; D is perhaps TRBD2 (5 bases). This CDR3 contains 12 residues. Looked up from germline, CDR1 is KGHDR and CDR2 is SFDVKD. V lost 8 bases to trimming and J lost 2 bases, with 6 bases between them. DNA for the CDR3: TGTGCCACCATGACTACCTACAATGAGCAGTTCTTC. It yields the protein CATMTTYNEQFF.